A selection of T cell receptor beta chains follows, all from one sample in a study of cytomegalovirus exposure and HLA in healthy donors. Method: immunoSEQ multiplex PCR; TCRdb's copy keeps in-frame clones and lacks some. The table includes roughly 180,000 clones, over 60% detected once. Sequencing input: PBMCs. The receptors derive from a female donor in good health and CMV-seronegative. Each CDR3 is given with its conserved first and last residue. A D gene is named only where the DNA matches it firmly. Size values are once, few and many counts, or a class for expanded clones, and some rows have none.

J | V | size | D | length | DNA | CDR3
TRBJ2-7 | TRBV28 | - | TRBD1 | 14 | TGTGCCAGCATAGGATGGGACAGGGGGCGTTTGCGGTACTTC | CASIGWDRGRLRYF
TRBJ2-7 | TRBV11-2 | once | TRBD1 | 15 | TGTGCCAGCAGCTTAAATCGACAGGGAACCTACGAGCAGTACTTC | CASSLNRQGTYEQYF
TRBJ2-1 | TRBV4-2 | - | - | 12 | TGTGCCAGCAGCCGGGACACCCTTGAGCAGTTCTTC | CASSRDTLEQFF
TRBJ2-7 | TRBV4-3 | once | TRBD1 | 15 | TGCGCCAGCAGCCAAGCCCGGACAGGGATCCACGAGCAGTACTTC | CASSQARTGIHEQYF
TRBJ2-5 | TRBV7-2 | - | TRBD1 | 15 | TGTGCCAGCAGCCAACCGACAGGGGGCCAAGAGACCCAGTACTTC | CASSQPTGGQETQYF
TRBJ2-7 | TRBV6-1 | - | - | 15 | TGTGCCAGCAGAGCCCGGGTTGGGACAAACTACGAGCAGTACTTC | CASRARVGTNYEQYF
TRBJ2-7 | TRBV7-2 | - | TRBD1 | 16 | TGTGCCAGCAGCTTAAACATTCCGGACAGGGGAAACGAGCAGTACTTC | CASSLNIPDRGNEQYF
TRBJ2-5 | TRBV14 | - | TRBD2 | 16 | TGTGCCAGCAGCCAAGTCCTGTGGTTGTCGGGGGGACCTTTTTACTTC | CASSQVLWLSGGPFYF
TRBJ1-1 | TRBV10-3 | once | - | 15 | TGTGCCATCAGTGAGTCGATGGGACTGGCCACTGAAGCTTTCTTT | CAISESMGLATEAFF
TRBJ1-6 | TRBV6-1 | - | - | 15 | TGTGCCAGCAGTGAGCAGGGATCAGTAAGGTCACCCCTCCACTTT | CASSEQGSVRSPLHF
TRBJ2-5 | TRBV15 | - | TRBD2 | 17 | TGTGCCACCAGCACCCGTGAGCGGGGGAACCTTCAAGAGACCCAGTACTTC | CATSTRERGNLQETQYF
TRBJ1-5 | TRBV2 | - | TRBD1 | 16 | TGTGCCAGCAGTCCACACCGGACAGGGAGGATTCAGCCCCAGCATTTT | CASSPHRTGRIQPQHF
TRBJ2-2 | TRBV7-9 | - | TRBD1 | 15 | TGTGCCAGCAGCTCTGGACAGGGTCACACCGGGGAGCTGTTTTTT | CASSSGQGHTGELFF
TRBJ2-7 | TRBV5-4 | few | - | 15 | TGTGCCAGCACCACTTGGGGGGTCCGACCCTACGAGCAGTACTTC | CASTTWGVRPYEQYF
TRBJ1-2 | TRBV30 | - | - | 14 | TGTGCCTGGAGTCCGCGGGGGGCGGTCGGCGGCTACACCTTC | CAWSPRGAVGGYTF
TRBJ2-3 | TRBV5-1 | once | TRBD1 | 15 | TGCGCCAGCAGCCCGCTCAGGGGGCAAGGGGATACGCAGTATTTT | CASSPLRGQGDTQYF
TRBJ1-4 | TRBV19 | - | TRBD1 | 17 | TGTGCCAGTAGTAGTCGGGACAGGGGCCTCCTAAATGAAAAACTGTTTTTT | CASSSRDRGLLNEKLFF
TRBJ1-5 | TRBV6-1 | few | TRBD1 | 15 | TGTGCCAGCAGTAGGGACAGGCTTAGCAATCAGCCCCAGCATTTT | CASSRDRLSNQPQHF
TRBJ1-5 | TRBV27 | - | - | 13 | TGTGCCAGCGGCGGCAAGGGGAATCAGCCCCAGCATTTT | CASGGKGNQPQHF
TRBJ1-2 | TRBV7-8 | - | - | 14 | TGTGCCAGCAGCGCCGCCGGGGGGACTTTGGGCTACACCTTC | CASSAAGGTLGYTF
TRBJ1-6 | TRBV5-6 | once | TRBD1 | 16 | TGTGCCAGCAGCTTGGGCGGACAGGGGATTAGGGCACCCCTCCACTTT | CASSLGGQGIRAPLHF
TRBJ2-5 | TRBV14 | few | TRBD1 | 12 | TGTGCCAGCAGCCGGACAGGGGAGACCCAGTACTTC | CASSRTGETQYF
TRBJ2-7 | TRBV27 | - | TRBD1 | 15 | TGTGCCAGCAGTTTATCGGGGACAGGGTTACACGAGCAGTACTTC | CASSLSGTGLHEQYF
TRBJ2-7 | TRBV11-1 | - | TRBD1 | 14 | TGTGCCAGCAGCTTGGACAGGGGCTCCTACGAGCAGTACTTC | CASSLDRGSYEQYF
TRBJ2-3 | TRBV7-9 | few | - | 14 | TGTGCCAGCAGCTTAGGGCGGGGCGCAGATACGCAGTATTTT | CASSLGRGADTQYF
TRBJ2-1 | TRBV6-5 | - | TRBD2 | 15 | TGTGCCAGCAGTTTCCTAGCGGGAGAGGGGCATGAGCAGTTCTTC | CASSFLAGEGHEQFF
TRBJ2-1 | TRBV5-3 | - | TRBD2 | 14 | TGTGCCAGAAGCTGGCTAGCGGGCTCAATGGAGCAGTTCTTC | CARSWLAGSMEQFF
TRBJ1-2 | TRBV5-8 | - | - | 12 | TGTGCCAGCAGCTTCGGAGAGTCTGGCTACACCTTC | CASSFGESGYTF